This T cell receptor beta chain is from a study of shared clonotypes between healthy human individuals. Trimming left V 5 bases short and J 7 bases short, with 19 bases between. This CDR3 is built from 14 residues. From germline, CDR1 is SGHRS and CDR2 YFSETQ. Remarks on this clone: Its target is unknown.

The protocol was immunoSEQ multiplex PCR, while the TCRdb copy is restricted to in-frame clones and leaves out a portion. The sample holds 2,500,000 or so clones; around 94% are singletons and the top ten take under 0.15%. Study results and caveats: Investigators collected only blood, and repertoires in tissues likely differ.

This clonotype was obtained from a man aged 18-30 years in good health. Sequencing was carried out using naive CD4+ T cells sorted from blood. The subset was: CD45RA+ positively selected. The chain joins TRBV5-1 to TRBJ2-7; the D is unclear. CDR3 nucleotides: TGCGCCAGCAGGGACCAAACGACCCTTGGGGAGCAGTACTTC. This translates into CASRDQTTLGEQYF. Complete variable domain (other parts from reference TRBV5-1 and TRBJ2-7): KAGVTQTPRYLIKTRGQQVTLSCSPISGHRSVSWYQQTPGQGLQFLFEYFSETQRNKGNFPGRFSGRQFSNSRSEMNVSTLELGDSALYLCASRDQTTLGEQYFGPGTRLTVT.